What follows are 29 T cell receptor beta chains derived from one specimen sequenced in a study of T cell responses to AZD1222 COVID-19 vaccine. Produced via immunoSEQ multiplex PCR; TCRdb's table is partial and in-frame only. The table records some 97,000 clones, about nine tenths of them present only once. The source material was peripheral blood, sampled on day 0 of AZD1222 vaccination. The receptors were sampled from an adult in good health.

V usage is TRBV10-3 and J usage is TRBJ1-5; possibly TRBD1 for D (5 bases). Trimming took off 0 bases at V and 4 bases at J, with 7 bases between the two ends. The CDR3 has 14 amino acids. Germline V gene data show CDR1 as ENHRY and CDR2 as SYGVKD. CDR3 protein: CAISESSGNQPQHF. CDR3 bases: TGTGCCATCAGTGAGTCATCAGGGAATCAGCCCCAGCATTTT.

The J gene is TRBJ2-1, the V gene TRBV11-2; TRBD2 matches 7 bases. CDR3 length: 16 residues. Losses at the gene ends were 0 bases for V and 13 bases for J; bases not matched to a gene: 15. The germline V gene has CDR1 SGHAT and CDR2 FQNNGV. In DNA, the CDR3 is TGTGCCAGCAGCTTAGAAGGCGGGAGTGTGCCCGGGATTCAGTTCTTC. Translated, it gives CASSLEGGSVPGIQFF.

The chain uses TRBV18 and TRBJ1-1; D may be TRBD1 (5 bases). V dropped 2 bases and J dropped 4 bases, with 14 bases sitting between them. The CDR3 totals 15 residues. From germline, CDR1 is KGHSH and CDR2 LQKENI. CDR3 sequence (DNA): TGTGCCAGCTCACCAGGGGACCAGACTCTCACTGAAGCTTTCTTT. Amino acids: CASSPGDQTLTEAFF.

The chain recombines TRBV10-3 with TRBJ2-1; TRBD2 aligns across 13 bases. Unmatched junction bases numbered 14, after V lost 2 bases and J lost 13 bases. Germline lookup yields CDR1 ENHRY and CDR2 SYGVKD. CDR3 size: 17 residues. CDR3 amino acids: CAISEPDGLAGAEGQFF. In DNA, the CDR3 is TGTGCCATCAGTGAGCCGGATGGACTAGCGGGAGCCGAGGGTCAGTTCTTC.

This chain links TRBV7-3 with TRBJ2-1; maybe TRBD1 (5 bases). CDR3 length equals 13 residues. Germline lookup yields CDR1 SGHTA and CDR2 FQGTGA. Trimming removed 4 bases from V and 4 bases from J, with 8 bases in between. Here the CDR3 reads CASSSRQYNEQFF. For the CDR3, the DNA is TGTGCCAGCAGCTCACGACAGTACAATGAGCAGTTCTTC.

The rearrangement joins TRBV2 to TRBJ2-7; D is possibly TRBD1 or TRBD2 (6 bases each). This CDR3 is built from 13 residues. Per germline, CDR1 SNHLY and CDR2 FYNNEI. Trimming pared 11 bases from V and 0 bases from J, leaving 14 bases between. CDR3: CAHGGQSSYEQYF. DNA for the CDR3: TGTGCCCACGGGGGACAAAGCTCCTACGAGCAGTACTTC.

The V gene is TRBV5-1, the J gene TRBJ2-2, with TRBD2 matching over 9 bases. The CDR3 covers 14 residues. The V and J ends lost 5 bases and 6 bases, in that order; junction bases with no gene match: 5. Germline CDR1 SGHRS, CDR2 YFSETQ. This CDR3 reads CASRVSGSPGELFF. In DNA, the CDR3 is TGCGCCAGCAGGGTTAGCGGGAGTCCCGGGGAGCTGTTTTTT.

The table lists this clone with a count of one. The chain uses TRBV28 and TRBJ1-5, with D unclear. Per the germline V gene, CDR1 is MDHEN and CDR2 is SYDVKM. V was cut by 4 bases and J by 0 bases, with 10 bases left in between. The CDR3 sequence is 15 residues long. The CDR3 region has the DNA TGTGCCAGCAGTTACGGCAGTAATAGCAATCAGCCCCAGCATTTT. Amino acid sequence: CASSYGSNSNQPQHF.

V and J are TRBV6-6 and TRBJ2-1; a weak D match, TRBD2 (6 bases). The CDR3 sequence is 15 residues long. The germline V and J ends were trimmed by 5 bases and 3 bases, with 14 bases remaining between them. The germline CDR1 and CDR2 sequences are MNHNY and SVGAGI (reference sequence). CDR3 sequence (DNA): TGTGCCAGCAGTAGTGGGGGGTCCAACTACAATGAGCAGTTCTTC. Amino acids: CASSSGGSNYNEQFF.

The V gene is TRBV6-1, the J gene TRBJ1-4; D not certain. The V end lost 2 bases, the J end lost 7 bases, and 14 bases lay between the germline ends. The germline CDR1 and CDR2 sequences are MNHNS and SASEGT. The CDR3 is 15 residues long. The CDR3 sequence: CASSEWSGSGEKLFF. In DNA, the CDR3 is TGTGCCAGCAGTGAATGGAGTGGGTCGGGTGAAAAACTGTTTTTT.

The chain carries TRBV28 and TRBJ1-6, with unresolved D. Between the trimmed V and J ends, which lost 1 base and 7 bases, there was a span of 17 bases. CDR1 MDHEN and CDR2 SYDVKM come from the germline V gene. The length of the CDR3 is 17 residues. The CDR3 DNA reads TGTGCCAGCAGTTTATTCCCGGCAGGCCGAGGCAATTCACCCCTCCACTTT. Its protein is CASSLFPAGRGNSPLHF.

The CDR3 DNA reads as TGTGCCAGTACCCCCCGTTCGGGAACTCGCGAGCAGTTCTTC. This gives the protein CASTPRSGTREQFF. The rearrangement joins TRBV19 to TRBJ2-1; D might be TRBD2 (5 bases). The germline gives CDR1 LNHDA, CDR2 SQIVND (reference sequence). The CDR3 has 14 amino acids. V lost 7 bases and J lost 10, with 20 bases in between.

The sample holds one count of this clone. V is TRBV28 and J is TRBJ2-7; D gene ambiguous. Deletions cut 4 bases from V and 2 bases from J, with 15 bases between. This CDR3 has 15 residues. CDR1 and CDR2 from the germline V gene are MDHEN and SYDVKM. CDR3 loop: CASSSSGPQTYEQYF. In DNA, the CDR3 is TGTGCCAGCAGTTCCTCTGGACCACAAACCTACGAGCAGTACTTC.

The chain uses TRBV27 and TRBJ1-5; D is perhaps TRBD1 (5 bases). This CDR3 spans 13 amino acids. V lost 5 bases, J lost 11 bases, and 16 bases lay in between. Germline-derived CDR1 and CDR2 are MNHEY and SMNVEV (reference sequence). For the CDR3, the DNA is TGTGCCAGCAGTACGGGACCTCGAGGGTCCCAGCATTTT. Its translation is CASSTGPRGSQHF.

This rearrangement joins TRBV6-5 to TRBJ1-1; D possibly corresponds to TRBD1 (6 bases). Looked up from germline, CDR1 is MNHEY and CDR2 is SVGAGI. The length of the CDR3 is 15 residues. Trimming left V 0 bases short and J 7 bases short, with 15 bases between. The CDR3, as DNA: TGTGCCAGCAGTTACTCATCGGGGGCCTACGATGAAGCTTTCTTT. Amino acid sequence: CASSYSSGAYDEAFF.

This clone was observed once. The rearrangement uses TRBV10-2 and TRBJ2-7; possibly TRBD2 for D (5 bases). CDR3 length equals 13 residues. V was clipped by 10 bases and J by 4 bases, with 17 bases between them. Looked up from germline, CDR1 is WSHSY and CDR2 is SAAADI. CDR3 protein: CATLGGELYEQYF. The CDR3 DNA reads TGCGCCACCCTTGGAGGAGAGCTGTACGAGCAGTACTTC.

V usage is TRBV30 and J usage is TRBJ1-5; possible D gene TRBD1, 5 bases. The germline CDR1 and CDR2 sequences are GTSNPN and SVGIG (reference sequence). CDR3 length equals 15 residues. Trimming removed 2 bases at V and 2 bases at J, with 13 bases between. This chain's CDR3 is CAWSIGGLGNQPQHF. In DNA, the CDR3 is TGTGCCTGGAGTATTGGGGGGTTGGGCAATCAGCCCCAGCATTTT.

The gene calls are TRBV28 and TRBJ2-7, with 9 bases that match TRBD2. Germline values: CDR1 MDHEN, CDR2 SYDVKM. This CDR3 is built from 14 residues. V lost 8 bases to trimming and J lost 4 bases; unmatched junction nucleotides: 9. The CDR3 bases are TGTGCCAGCCGTTGGGGTAGCGGGAGTTACGAGCAGTACTTC. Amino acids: CASRWGSGSYEQYF.

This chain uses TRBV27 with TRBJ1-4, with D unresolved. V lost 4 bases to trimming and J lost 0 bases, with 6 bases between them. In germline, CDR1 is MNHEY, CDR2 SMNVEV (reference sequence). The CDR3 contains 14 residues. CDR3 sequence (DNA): TGTGCCAGCAGTTCTACACCAACTAATGAAAAACTGTTTTTT. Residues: CASSSTPTNEKLFF.

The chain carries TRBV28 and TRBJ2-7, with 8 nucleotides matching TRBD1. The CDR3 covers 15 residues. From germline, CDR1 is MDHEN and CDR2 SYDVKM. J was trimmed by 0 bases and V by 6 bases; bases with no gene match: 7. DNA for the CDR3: TGTGCCAGCAGAAGTGGACAGGGTGTCTCCTACGAGCAGTACTTC. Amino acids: CASRSGQGVSYEQYF.

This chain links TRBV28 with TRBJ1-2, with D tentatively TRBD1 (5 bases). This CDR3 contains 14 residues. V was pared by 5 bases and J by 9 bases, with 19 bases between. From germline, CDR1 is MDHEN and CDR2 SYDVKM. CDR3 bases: TGTGCCAGCAGTCCGGGACCGCCTGGGCCCCGCTACACCTTC. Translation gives CASSPGPPGPRYTF.

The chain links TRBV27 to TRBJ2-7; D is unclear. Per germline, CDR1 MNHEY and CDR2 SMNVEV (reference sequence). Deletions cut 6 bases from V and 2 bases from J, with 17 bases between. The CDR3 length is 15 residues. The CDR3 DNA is TGTGCCAGCAGGCCATACCTTGGCGGTGCCTACGAGCAGTACTTC. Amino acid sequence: CASRPYLGGAYEQYF.

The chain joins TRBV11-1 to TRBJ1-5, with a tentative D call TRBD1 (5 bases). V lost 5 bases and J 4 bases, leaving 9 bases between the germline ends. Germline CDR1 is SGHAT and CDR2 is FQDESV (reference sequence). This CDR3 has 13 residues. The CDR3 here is CASSLGVNQPQHF. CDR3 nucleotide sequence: TGTGCCAGCAGCCTAGGGGTAAATCAGCCCCAGCATTTT.

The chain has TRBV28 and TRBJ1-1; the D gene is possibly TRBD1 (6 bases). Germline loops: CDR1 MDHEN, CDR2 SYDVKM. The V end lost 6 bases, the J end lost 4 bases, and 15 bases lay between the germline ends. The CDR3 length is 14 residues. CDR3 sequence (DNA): TGTGCCAGCAGCGCACAGGGTAGGGGCACTGAAGCTTTCTTT. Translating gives CASSAQGRGTEAFF.

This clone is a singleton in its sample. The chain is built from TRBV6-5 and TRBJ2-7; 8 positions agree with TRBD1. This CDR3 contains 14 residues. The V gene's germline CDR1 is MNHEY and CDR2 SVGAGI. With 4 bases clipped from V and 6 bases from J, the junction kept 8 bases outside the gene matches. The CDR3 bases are TGTGCCAGCAGTTTCCAGGACAGGGATCGCGAGCAGTACTTC. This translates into CASSFQDRDREQYF.

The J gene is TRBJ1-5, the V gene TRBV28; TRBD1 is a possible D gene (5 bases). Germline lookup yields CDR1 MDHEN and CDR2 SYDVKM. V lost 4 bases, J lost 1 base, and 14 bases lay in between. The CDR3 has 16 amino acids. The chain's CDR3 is CASSSNEGASNQPQHF. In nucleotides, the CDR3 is TGTGCCAGCAGTTCCAACGAAGGGGCCAGCAATCAGCCCCAGCATTTT.

This CDR3 reads CASSQVASGTYEQYF. The CDR3 bases are TGTGCCAGCAGCCAAGTTGCGTCAGGAACCTACGAGCAGTACTTC. The chain couples TRBV4-2 to TRBJ2-7, with D hard to call. CDR1 and CDR2 (germline): LGHNA, YNFKEQ. V lost 1 base and J lost 2, with 12 bases in between. The CDR3 consists of 15 residues.

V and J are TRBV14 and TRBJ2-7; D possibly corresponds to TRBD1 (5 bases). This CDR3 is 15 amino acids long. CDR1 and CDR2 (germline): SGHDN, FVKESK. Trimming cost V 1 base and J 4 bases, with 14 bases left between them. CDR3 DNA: TGTGCCAGCAGCCAAGGTAGGGGATCGGCATACGAGCAGTACTTC. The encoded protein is CASSQGRGSAYEQYF.

The CDR3 DNA reads TGTGCCAGCAGCCAACCCCCACAGGGGGGGACTGAAAAACTGTTTTTT. Amino acid sequence: CASSQPPQGGTEKLFF. The chain couples TRBV3-1 (or the pseudogene TRBV3-2) to TRBJ1-4, with 8 bases aligning to TRBD1. After removal of 2 bases from V and 7 bases from J, the junction contained 9 bases not matched to a gene. Germline V CDR1 and CDR2: LGHDT, YNNKEL (reference sequence). This CDR3 is 16 amino acids long.